The sequence of this TCR beta chain was determined in a study of long-term antiretroviral therapy in people with HIV. Details on this clone: Its target is not known.

Every one of the donors gave at least one pre-ART PBMC sample and at least two post-ART PBMC samples. General study points: ART adherence, viral resistance and therapy changes were not recorded.

Running of the v3.0 immunoSEQ assay took place at survey level. Researchers set sequencing to target 40,000-50,000 T-cell genomes per sample. Measured with immunoSEQ multiplex PCR; TCRdb has only the in-frame clones, and not every one. The top ten hold 3.1% of the sample, which has some 28,000 clones, 95% seen once. Trimming pared 1 base from V and 2 bases from J, leaving 6 bases between. CDR3 length: 14 amino acids. Looked up from germline, CDR1 is LGHNA and CDR2 is YSLEER. The source was unsorted PBMCs, collected 5.3 years after starting antiretroviral therapy. The clonotype comes from a man between 45 and 60 years old with HIV. V and J are TRBV4-3 and TRBJ1-3, with D unresolved. The DNA for the CDR3 is TGCGCCAGCAGCCAAGGACGGGCTGGAAACACCATATATTTT. Protein sequence: CASSQGRAGNTIYF.